Shown below are 9 T cell receptor beta chains from a single sample sequenced in a study of blood T cell repertoires in COVID-19. Some clones are missing from TCRdb's copy, which holds only in-frame ones; the method was immunoSEQ multiplex PCR. The sample includes about 44,000 clones, more than 65% seen only once; the top ten take over 4%. Specimen: peripheral blood. Source of these receptors: a woman in her seventies with acute or convalescent COVID-19.

The CDR3: CASSSGTSYEQYF. CDR3 coding DNA: TGTGCCAGCAGCTCAGGGACTTCCTACGAGCAGTACTTC. V and J are TRBV7-9 and TRBJ2-7, with D maybe TRBD2 (6 bases). CDR3 size: 13 residues. Germline CDR1 and CDR2: SEHNR and FQNEAQ (reference sequence). The germline V and J ends were trimmed by 4 bases and 1 base, with 8 bases remaining between them.

This chain links TRBV7-2 with TRBJ2-7; 8 positions agree with TRBD2. V shed 5 bases, J shed 7 bases, and the junction held 10 bases outside the gene matches. The CDR3 has 14 amino acids. Germline lookup yields CDR1 SGHTA and CDR2 FQGNSA. The CDR3 loop is CASSPRGGLLEQYF. The CDR3 bases are TGTGCCAGCAGCCCCCGGGGGGGGCTTCTGGAGCAGTACTTC. Filled out from reference TRBV7-2 and TRBJ2-7, the complete variable domain reads GAGVSQSPSNKVTEKGKDVELRCDPISGHTALYWYRQSLGQGLEFLIYFQGNSAPDKSGLPSDRFSAERTGGSVSTLTIQRTQQEDSAVYLCASSPRGGLLEQYFGPGTRLTVT.

This clone has more than one count but fewer than ten. The chain couples TRBV5-1 to TRBJ2-7; TRBD2 matches at 15 bases. The junction had 14 bases not matched to a gene; V was cut back by 4 bases and J by 6 bases. From germline, CDR1 is SGHRS and CDR2 YFSETQ. The CDR3 has 18 residues. The CDR3 DNA reads TGCGCCAGCAGCGGGGGACTAGCGGGAGGCGCCCCTTGGGGCGAGCAGTACTTC. It translates to CASSGGLAGGAPWGEQYF.

CDR3 nucleotide sequence: TGTGCCAGTAGTACAGGAAGGCAAGAGACCCAGTACTTC. This sequence encodes CASSTGRQETQYF. The chain links TRBV19 to TRBJ2-5; D is unresolved. Trimming took off 4 bases at V and 2 bases at J, with 8 bases between the two ends. The CDR3 length is 13 residues. Germline V gives CDR1 LNHDA, CDR2 SQIVND (reference sequence). Using reference TRBV19 and TRBJ2-5 for the parts outside the CDR3, the full variable domain is DGGITQSPKYLFRKEGQNVTLSCEQNLNHDAMYWYRQDPGQGLRLIYYSQIVNDFQKGDIAEGYSVSREKKESFPLTVTSAQKNPTAFYLCASSTGRQETQYFGPGTRLLVL.

V is TRBV18 and J is TRBJ2-5; 14 nucleotides line up with TRBD2. This CDR3 has 16 residues. CDR1 and CDR2 (germline): KGHSH, LQKENI. Germline trimming cut 4 bases from V and 5 bases from J; bases unmatched to any gene: 6. The CDR3 sequence: CASSHPGLAGVETQYF. CDR3 bases: TGTGCCAGCTCACACCCGGGACTAGCGGGAGTGGAGACCCAGTACTTC.

V gene TRBV3-1 (or the pseudogene TRBV3-2) combines with J gene TRBJ2-7, with TRBD1 matching over 9 bases. V lost 4 bases and J lost 1; bases outside the gene matches: 8. The germline gives CDR1 LGHDT, CDR2 YNNKEL (reference sequence). The CDR3 is made up of 16 amino acids. In DNA, the CDR3 is TGTGCCAGCAGCCCCACCGGGGGGACAGGGTCCTACGAGCAGTACTTC. It is translated as CASSPTGGTGSYEQYF.

This sequence joins TRBV2 and TRBJ2-2; D perhaps matches TRBD2 (6 bases). The germline CDR1 and CDR2 sequences are SNHLY and FYNNEI. The length of the CDR3 is 13 residues. V was cut by 4 bases and J by 7 bases, with 10 bases left in between. The CDR3 DNA reads as TGTGCCAGCAGTGTGGAGGGAGGCGGGGAGCTGTTTTTT. It is translated as CASSVEGGGELFF.

The chain has TRBV19 and TRBJ2-2; 8 nucleotides align to TRBD1. This CDR3 comprises 16 residues. V dropped 5 bases and J dropped 1; count of bases not matched to a gene: 6. CDR1 and CDR2 from the germline V gene are LNHDA and SQIVND (reference sequence). The CDR3 sequence: CASSSVGQGNTGELFF. CDR3 nucleotide sequence: TGTGCCAGTAGTTCTGTTGGACAGGGGAACACCGGGGAGCTGTTTTTT.

The chain links TRBV6-1 to TRBJ1-2, with 8 bases that match TRBD1. V lost 4 bases, J lost 8 bases, and 12 bases stayed unmatched. Germline V gene lookup returns CDR1 MNHNS and CDR2 SASEGT. The CDR3 totals 15 residues. The CDR3 spells CASSGAPGQVLGYTF. CDR3 nucleotides: TGTGCCAGCAGTGGAGCTCCGGGACAGGTGTTAGGCTACACCTTC.